Given below is one TCR beta chain in context. Antigen unknown. J was trimmed by 3 bases and V by 1 base; bases with no gene match: 1. Germline lookup yields CDR1 SGHTA and CDR2 FQGNSA. The length of the CDR3 is 15 residues. These data are taken from a study of cytomegalovirus exposure and HLA in healthy donors. General observations from the study: In all likelihood, a cluster of highly shared sequence variants was a sequencing artifact.

The primer mix had 60 Vbeta and 13 Jbeta primers. Clones were sequenced by immunoSEQ multiplex PCR, and TCRdb holds only the in-frame ones, with some missing. This table holds 150,000 to 200,000 clones, over 80% found once. This chain connects TRBV7-2 to TRBJ2-3, with 10 nucleotides matching TRBD2. The specimen was PBMCs. This clonotype originated in a man aged 50 to 60 in good health and CMV-seropositive. The CDR3 sequence is CASSLGAGGTDTQYF. In nucleotides, the CDR3 is TGTGCCAGCAGCTTAGGAGCGGGGGGGACAGATACGCAGTATTTT. Full variable domain (rest looked up from reference TRBV7-2 and TRBJ2-3): GAGVSQSPSNKVTEKGKDVELRCDPISGHTALYWYRQSLGQGLEFLIYFQGNSAPDKSGLPSDRFSAERTGGSVSTLTIQRTQQEDSAVYLCASSLGAGGTDTQYFGPGTRLTVL.